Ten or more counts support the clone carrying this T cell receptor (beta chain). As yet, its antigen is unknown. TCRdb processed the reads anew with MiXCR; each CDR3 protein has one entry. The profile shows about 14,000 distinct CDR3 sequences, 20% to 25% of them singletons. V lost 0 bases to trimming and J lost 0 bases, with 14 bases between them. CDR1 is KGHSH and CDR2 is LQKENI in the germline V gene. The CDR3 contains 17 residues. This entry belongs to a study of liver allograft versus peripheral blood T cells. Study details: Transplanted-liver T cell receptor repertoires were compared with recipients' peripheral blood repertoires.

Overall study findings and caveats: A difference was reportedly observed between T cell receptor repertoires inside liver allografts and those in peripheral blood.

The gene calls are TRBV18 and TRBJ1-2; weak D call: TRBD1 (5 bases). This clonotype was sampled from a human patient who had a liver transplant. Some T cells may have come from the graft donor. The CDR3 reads CASSPPLPQGSNYGYTF. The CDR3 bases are TGTGCCAGCTCACCACCGCTCCCGCAGGGTTCTAACTATGGCTACACCTTC.